This T cell receptor (beta chain) was found in a study of OX40 agonist ivuxolimab in advanced cancers. Study-wide background: The dose-escalation cohort was approximately 85% male, with a mean age of approximately 62 years, ranging about 20 to 85. Prior checkpoint blockade (anti-PD-1, anti-PD-L1 or anti-CTLA-4) was permitted; less than 45% had it.

Study findings and constraints: Clonal expansion was among the lowest in partial responders at 0.1-3.0 mg/kg, especially CD8+.

Only in-frame clones appear in the TCRdb table, and some are missing; sequencing was by immunoSEQ multiplex PCR. The sample includes about 22,000 clones, 84% of them seen just once. Germline CDR1 is SGDLS and CDR2 is YYNGEE. The CDR3 loop spans 14 amino acids. The V and J ends lost 3 bases and 0 bases respectively, with 10 bases between them. With regard to this clone: Antigen: not known.

The chain joins TRBV9 to TRBJ2-7; a weak D match, TRBD1 (6 bases). This clonotype was obtained from an adult with an advanced solid tumor such as melanoma, head and neck, liver or kidney cancer. Material: CD4+ or CD8+ T cells sorted from blood, obtained in a trial of the OX40 agonist ivuxolimab. In nucleotides, the CDR3 is TGTGCCAGCAGCGCCACAGGGAGCTCCTACGAGCAGTACTTC. Its translation is CASSATGSSYEQYF.